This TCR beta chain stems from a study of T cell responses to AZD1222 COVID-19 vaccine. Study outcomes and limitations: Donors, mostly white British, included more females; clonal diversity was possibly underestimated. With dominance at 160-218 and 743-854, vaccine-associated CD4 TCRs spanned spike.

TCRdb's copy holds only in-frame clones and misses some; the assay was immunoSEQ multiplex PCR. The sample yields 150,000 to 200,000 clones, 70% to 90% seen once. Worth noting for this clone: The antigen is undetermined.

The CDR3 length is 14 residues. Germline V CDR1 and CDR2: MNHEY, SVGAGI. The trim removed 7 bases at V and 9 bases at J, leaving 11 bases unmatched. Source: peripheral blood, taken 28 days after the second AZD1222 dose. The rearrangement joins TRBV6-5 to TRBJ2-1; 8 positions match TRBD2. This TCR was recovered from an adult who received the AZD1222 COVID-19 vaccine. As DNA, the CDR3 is TGTGCCAGCATAGGTAAGCGGGAGTCGCCTGAGCAGTTCTTC. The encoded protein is CASIGKRESPEQFF.